A selection of T cell receptor beta chains follows, all from one sample in a study of blood T cell repertoires in COVID-19. Libraries were prepared by immunoSEQ multiplex PCR; TCRdb keeps only in-frame clonotypes and omits some of them. The table lists 200,000 to 300,000 clones, approximately 89% of them singletons. The sample consisted of PBMCs or T cells enriched from blood (not recorded which). These receptors were taken from a woman between 40 and 55 years old with acute COVID-19. Each CDR3 is given with its conserved first and last residue. The order of the fields is CDR3 protein, CDR3 DNA, clone size, J gene, D gene, CDR3 length, V gene. D genes are given only for firm matches. Clone size, where shown, is once, few, many, or a class for clones that have expanded.

CDR3aa: CATSEGGYNSPLHF
CDR3nt: TGTGCCACCAGTGAGGGAGGGTATAATTCACCCCTCCACTTT
abundance: few
j_gene: TRBJ1-6
d_gene: .
len: 14
v_gene: TRBV24-1

CDR3aa: CASSSAGRNTEAFF
CDR3nt: TGCGCCAGCAGCTCAGCGGGGCGGAACACTGAAGCTTTCTTT
abundance: .
j_gene: TRBJ1-1
d_gene: .
len: 14
v_gene: TRBV5-1

CDR3aa: CASSHHRDRGPSYNEQFF
CDR3nt: TGTGCCAGCAGCCATCACCGGGACAGGGGCCCCTCCTACAATGAGCAGTTCTTC
abundance: .
j_gene: TRBJ2-1
d_gene: TRBD1
len: 18
v_gene: TRBV11-3

CDR3aa: CASSQDTWNEQFF
CDR3nt: TGCGCCAGCAGCCAAGATACATGGAATGAGCAGTTCTTC
abundance: .
j_gene: TRBJ2-1
d_gene: .
len: 13
v_gene: TRBV4-3

CDR3aa: CSASSPRDSKETQYF
CDR3nt: TGCAGTGCTAGTAGTCCCCGGGACAGTAAAGAGACCCAGTACTTC
abundance: .
j_gene: TRBJ2-5
d_gene: TRBD1
len: 15
v_gene: TRBV20-1

CDR3aa: CASSFSTSGNTIYF
CDR3nt: TGTGCCAGCAGTTTCTCGACTTCTGGAAACACCATATATTTT
abundance: .
j_gene: TRBJ1-3
d_gene: .
len: 14
v_gene: TRBV6-6

CDR3aa: CASSLTGGIGNTIYF
CDR3nt: TGTGCCAGCAGCCTGACAGGGGGTATTGGAAACACCATATATTTT
abundance: .
j_gene: TRBJ1-3
d_gene: TRBD1
len: 15
v_gene: TRBV16

CDR3aa: CASSAGTATNEKLFF
CDR3nt: TGTGCCAGCAGCGCCGGGACAGCAACTAATGAAAAACTGTTTTTT
abundance: .
j_gene: TRBJ1-4
d_gene: TRBD1
len: 15
v_gene: TRBV11-3

CDR3aa: CSVGDRGYGYTF
CDR3nt: TGCAGCGTAGGGGACAGGGGCTATGGCTACACCTTC
abundance: .
j_gene: TRBJ1-2
d_gene: TRBD1
len: 12
v_gene: TRBV29-1

CDR3aa: CASRESILRVYGYTF
CDR3nt: TGCGCCAGCAGAGAGTCCATTTTACGGGTCTATGGCTACACCTTC
abundance: .
j_gene: TRBJ1-2
d_gene: .
len: 15
v_gene: TRBV5-1

CDR3aa: CASSVTGGALKAFF
CDR3nt: TGCGCCAGCAGCGTGACAGGGGGAGCCTTGAAAGCTTTCTTT
abundance: .
j_gene: TRBJ1-1
d_gene: TRBD1
len: 14
v_gene: TRBV5-1

CDR3aa: CATSDSTGLDTEAFF
CDR3nt: TGTGCCACCAGTGATTCAACAGGGTTGGACACTGAAGCTTTCTTT
abundance: .
j_gene: TRBJ1-1
d_gene: .
len: 15
v_gene: TRBV24-1

CDR3aa: CASSVETVGANVLTF
CDR3nt: TGTGCCAGCAGCGTAGAAACAGTTGGGGCCAACGTCCTGACTTTC
abundance: .
j_gene: TRBJ2-6
d_gene: .
len: 15
v_gene: TRBV9

CDR3aa: CASSWTGNYGYTF
CDR3nt: TGTGCCAGCAGTTGGACAGGAAACTATGGCTACACCTTC
abundance: .
j_gene: TRBJ1-2
d_gene: TRBD1
len: 13
v_gene: TRBV6-2/TRBV6-3

CDR3aa: CASSVTSGFSEQFF
CDR3nt: TGTGCCAGTAGTGTAACTAGCGGGTTTAGTGAGCAGTTCTTC
abundance: once
j_gene: TRBJ2-1
d_gene: TRBD2
len: 14
v_gene: TRBV19

CDR3aa: CASNNRPPYNSPLHF
CDR3nt: TGTGCCAGCAACAACAGACCCCCCTATAATTCACCCCTCCACTTT
abundance: .
j_gene: TRBJ1-6
d_gene: .
len: 15
v_gene: TRBV6-5

CDR3aa: CASSYRASTEAFF
CDR3nt: TGTGCCAGCAGCTACAGGGCGAGCACTGAAGCTTTCTTT
abundance: .
j_gene: TRBJ1-1
d_gene: .
len: 13
v_gene: TRBV7-2

CDR3aa: CAWSLGVAGTDTQYF
CDR3nt: TGTGCCTGGAGCCTCGGGGTAGCGGGCACAGATACGCAGTATTTT
abundance: .
j_gene: TRBJ2-3
d_gene: .
len: 15
v_gene: TRBV30